One and the same sample provided the 31 T cell receptor beta chains below, sequenced in a study. Treg sorting used a CD4+CD25+CD127-/low gate. One entry per CDR3 protein results from TCRdb running MiXCR on the 5' RACE reads. This table has 52,000 or so distinct CDR3 sequences, around 21% appearing once. The sequenced sample was tumor-infiltrating Tregs sorted from the breast tumor. The receptors here all came from a female donor with breast cancer.

This clonotype was seen a few times. The CDR3 DNA reads as TGCGCCAGCAGCTTTAGGCAGAGCTACGAGCAGTACTTC. Translating gives CASSFRQSYEQYF. The rearrangement uses TRBV5-1 and TRBJ2-7; D remains unclear. CDR3 length: 13 amino acids. The V end was cut by 2 bases, the J end by 3 bases, with 9 bases between. Germline V gene sequence: CDR1 SGHRS, CDR2 YFSETQ.

The chain carries TRBV7-8 and TRBJ1-1, with TRBD1 identical over 7 bases. Germline V gene sequence: CDR1 SGHVS, CDR2 FQNEAQ. Unmatched junction bases numbered 4, after V lost 5 bases and J lost 4 bases. The length of the CDR3 is 13 residues. CDR3 nucleotide sequence: TGTGCCAGCAGCCTAAGACAGGGCACTGAAGCTTTCTTT. Translated: CASSLRQGTEAFF.

Note on this clonotype: One base away lies a much larger clone, so this may be a sequencing read error. The chain joins TRBV5-1 to TRBJ2-7; D possibly corresponds to TRBD2 (6 bases). The CDR3 sequence is 15 residues long. Germline V gene lookup returns CDR1 SGHRS and CDR2 YFSETQ. The CDR3 loop reads CASSLGGTNSPEQDF. CDR3 coding DNA: TGCGCCAGCAGCTTAGGAGGGACGAACTCGCCCGAGCAGGACTTC.

Many counts were recorded for this clonotype. The CDR3 coding sequence is TGCAGTGCTAGTCAGGGACTGTCCTACGAGCAGTACTTC. As protein: CSASQGLSYEQYF. The V gene is TRBV20-1, the J gene TRBJ2-7; the D gene is possibly TRBD2 (6 bases). Germline CDR1 reads DFQATT; CDR2 reads SNEGSKA (reference sequence). The CDR3 runs to 13 residues. V lost 3 bases, J lost 1 base, and 10 bases lay in between.

This clonotype was recorded many times. The CDR3 DNA reads TGCGCCAGCAGCCCCACCGGAGATGAGCAGTTCTTC. This encodes CASSPTGDEQFF. The J gene is TRBJ2-1, the V gene TRBV5-1; D gene ambiguous. This CDR3 comprises 12 residues. V shed 4 bases and J shed 8 bases, with 10 bases lying between them. Germline CDR1 reads SGHRS; CDR2 reads YFSETQ.

The chain carries TRBV12-3 or TRBV12-4 and TRBJ1-3, with D perhaps TRBD1 (6 bases). V was shortened by 2 bases and J by 4 bases, with 15 bases between the two germline ends. The CDR3 is made up of 16 amino acids. In DNA form, the CDR3 reads TGTGCCAGCAGTTTACGGCCCAGGGGAAGAGGAAACACCATATATTTT. Translated, it gives CASSLRPRGRGNTIYF.

This clonotype has a count of ten or more. V is TRBV7-8 and J is TRBJ2-3, with 9 bases aligning to TRBD2. Losses at the gene ends were 11 bases for V and 4 bases for J; bases not matched to a gene: 10. This CDR3 has 14 amino acids. Germline V gene sequence: CDR1 SGHVS, CDR2 FQNEAQ. The CDR3 bases are TGTGCCCTAAGGGGGCGGGAGGGCTCAGATACGCAGTATTTT. As protein: CALRGREGSDTQYF.

This clonotype was observed at least ten times. V and J are TRBV5-1 and TRBJ2-7; no firm D call. Germline assignment: CDR1 SGHRS and CDR2 YFSETQ. The CDR3 extends over 13 amino acids. With 2 bases removed from V and 2 bases from J, the gap between germline ends came to 8 bases. The CDR3 sequence: CASSFDVTYEQYF. CDR3 DNA sequence: TGCGCCAGCAGCTTTGACGTAACCTACGAGCAGTACTTC.

This clonotype has more than one count but fewer than ten. The chain combines TRBV6-1 with TRBJ2-5, with unresolved D. There are 13 residues in the CDR3. Germline CDR1 MNHNS, CDR2 SASEGT. Trimming removed 8 bases from V and 5 bases from J, with 15 bases in between. The CDR3 bases are TGTGCCAGCCGGCTCCGGTCGCGTGAGACCCAGTACTTC. Protein: CASRLRSRETQYF.

This rearrangement joins TRBV20-1 to TRBJ2-7; 10 bases are a match to TRBD2. The CDR3 is made up of 16 amino acids. Germline assignment: CDR1 DFQATT and CDR2 SNEGSKA (reference sequence). Germline trimming cut 3 bases from V and 2 bases from J; bases unmatched to any gene: 10. DNA of the CDR3: TGCAGTGCTAGCATGCTAGCGGGAGCTAACCCCTACGAGCAGTACTTC. Encoded protein: CSASMLAGANPYEQYF.

This clonotype has a count of ten or more. The chain links TRBV20-1 to TRBJ1-2; TRBD1 might be the D (6 bases). Germline V gene data show CDR1 as DFQATT and CDR2 as SNEGSKA (reference sequence). The CDR3 length is 13 residues. V lost 0 bases to trimming and J lost 4 bases, with 9 bases between them. Here the CDR3 DNA reads TGCAGTGCTAGAGATCAGGGGAGCTATGGCTACACCTTC. Translation gives CSARDQGSYGYTF.

V is TRBV4-1 and J is TRBJ1-4, with D tentatively TRBD1 (5 bases). The CDR3 has 14 residues. The germline CDR1 and CDR2 sequences are MGHRA and YSYEKL. The V and J ends lost 1 base and 8 bases respectively, with 11 bases between them. The CDR3 DNA reads as TGCGCCAGCAGCCAAGGGGGGGTGCGGGAAAAACTGTTTTTT. Its protein is CASSQGGVREKLFF.

In regard to this clonotype: This may be a read error: a much more frequent sequence differs by one nucleotide. The genes are TRBV6-1 and TRBJ1-2; D uncertain. Germline CDR1 reads MNHNS; CDR2 reads SASEGT. V was trimmed by 1 base and J by 4 bases, leaving 10 bases between them. CDR3 length: 14 amino acids. The CDR3 is CASSEVGGSYGYTF. The DNA for the CDR3 is TGTGCCAGCAGTGAAGTGGGCGGCAGCTATGGCTACACCTTC.

This clonotype was seen once. The rearrangement joins TRBV7-2 to TRBJ1-2, with D perhaps TRBD1 (6 bases). There are 14 residues in the CDR3. Trimming took 1 base from V and 2 from J, leaving 8 bases between them. Germline loops: CDR1 SGHTA, CDR2 FQGNSA. The CDR3 DNA reads as TGTGCCAGCAGCTTAGTGGGGGGCAACTATGGCTACACCTTC. Translating gives CASSLVGGNYGYTF.

The chain combines TRBV7-9 with TRBJ2-2, with 14 bases aligning to TRBD2. Germline V gene sequence: CDR1 SEHNR, CDR2 FQNEAQ (reference sequence). V shed 3 bases and J 7 bases; nucleotides not matched to a gene: 13. The CDR3 sequence is 19 residues long. CDR3 bases: TGTGCCAGCAGCTTCAGACTAGCGGGAGGGCCTGGCGGTGGCGGGGAGCTGTTTTTT. Protein product: CASSFRLAGGPGGGGELFF.

In this sample, this clonotype turned up once. This chain connects TRBV29-1 to TRBJ2-3, with 12 bases fitting TRBD1. The CDR3 length is 19 residues. V gave up 6 bases and J gave up 1 base; unmatched junction bases: 17. Germline V gene lookup returns CDR1 SQVTM and CDR2 ANQGSEA. The CDR3 sequence: CSVRGGTGGLLGGTDTQYF. The CDR3 DNA reads TGCAGCGTCCGGGGGGGGACAGGGGGCCTCCTGGGAGGCACAGATACGCAGTATTTT.

The genes are TRBV5-1 and TRBJ1-5, with D uncertain. Matching the DNA end better, TRBJ2-3 makes the J call doubtful. The CDR3 runs 15 residues. Germline assignment: CDR1 SGHRS and CDR2 YFSETQ. The CDR3 DNA reads as TGCGCCAGCAGCTTGGTACCTGGCAACAATCAGCCCCAGTATTTT. It codes for CASSLVPGNNQPQYF.

This clonotype was recorded a few times. This chain links TRBV10-3 with TRBJ1-1; D is unresolved. This CDR3 comprises 13 residues. Germline V gives CDR1 ENHRY, CDR2 SYGVKD. V lost 0 bases and J lost 3, with 5 bases in between. CDR3 bases: TGTGCCATCAGTGAGTCGTCTCACACTGAAGCTTTCTTT. Residues: CAISESSHTEAFF.

The V gene is TRBV5-1, the J gene TRBJ1-5; D perhaps matches TRBD1 (5 bases). This CDR3 has 14 residues. With 0 bases removed from V and 9 bases from J, the gap between germline ends came to 13 bases. Per the germline V gene, CDR1 is SGHRS and CDR2 is YFSETQ. Here the CDR3 DNA reads TGCGCCAGCAGCTTGGATTCCGGGGCCGTGCCCCAGCATTTT. It translates to CASSLDSGAVPQHF.

There are a few counts of this clonotype. This sequence joins TRBV19 and TRBJ1-1; 7 nucleotides match TRBD1. The CDR3 totals 13 residues. Germline CDR1 is LNHDA and CDR2 is SQIVND (reference sequence). Trimming took 6 bases from V and 5 from J; bases not matched to a gene: 6. Here the CDR3 DNA reads TGTGCCAGTAGGACAGGGCCAGGGACTGAAGCTTTCTTT. This encodes CASRTGPGTEAFF.

This clonotype was recorded a few times. It may be a read error: a sequence one base away is much more abundant. J is TRBJ2-1 and V is TRBV7-9; D might be TRBD2 (6 bases). The CDR3 is 18 residues long. The germline CDR1 and CDR2 sequences are SEHNR and FQNEAQ (reference sequence). The CDR3: CASSLKANLGPDYNGQFF. In DNA form, the CDR3 reads TGTGCCAGCAGCCTCAAGGCTAATTTGGGGCCGGACTACAATGGGCAGTTCTTC.

This clonotype was recorded many times. The chain has TRBV4-2 and TRBJ1-5; D remains unclear. The V gene's germline CDR1 is LGHNA and CDR2 YNFKEQ. The V end lost 1 base, the J end lost 0 bases, and 16 bases lay between the germline ends. The CDR3 runs 18 residues. The CDR3 nucleotides read TGTGCCAGCAGCCAAGGTATCCCGTTGCAGTTTAGCAATCAGCCCCAGCATTTT. It translates to CASSQGIPLQFSNQPQHF.

The rearrangement links TRBV25-1 to TRBJ2-3; no clear D. CDR3 length: 17 residues. Germline V CDR1 and CDR2: MGHDK, SYGVNS. Deletions cut 2 bases from V and 3 bases from J, with 18 bases between. Here the CDR3 DNA reads TGTGCCAGCAGTGAAGCAGGTTATGGCCATGGGACAGATACGCAGTATTTT. This translates into CASSEAGYGHGTDTQYF.

The chain couples TRBV29-1 to TRBJ2-1, with D perhaps TRBD2 (6 bases). CDR3 length: 13 residues. V was trimmed by 6 bases and J by 1 base, leaving 10 bases between them. Per the germline V gene, CDR1 is SQVTM and CDR2 is ANQGSEA. The DNA of the CDR3 is TGCAGCGTCCCTGGGGGGTCCTACAATGAGCAGTTCTTC. It codes for CSVPGGSYNEQFF.

This clonotype has a handful of counts. CDR3 protein: CASSQGMSSGRKQFF. The CDR3, as DNA: TGCGCCAGCAGCCAAGGAATGTCTAGCGGGAGGAAGCAGTTCTTC. The genes are TRBV4-3 and TRBJ2-1; 11 bases align to TRBD2. V was pared by 1 base and J by 11 bases, with 7 bases of the junction left unmatched. The CDR3 loop spans 15 amino acids. Germline V gene data show CDR1 as LGHNA and CDR2 as YSLEER.

This clonotype has a handful of counts. V usage is TRBV20-1 and J usage is TRBJ2-5; TRBD2 aligns across 12 bases. V lost 0 bases and J lost 5; bases outside the gene matches: 4. This CDR3 is 15 amino acids long. CDR1 DFQATT and CDR2 SNEGSKA come from the germline V gene (reference sequence). CDR3 in amino acids: CSARDQGLAGETQYF. The CDR3 DNA sequence: TGCAGTGCTAGAGATCAGGGACTAGCGGGCGAGACCCAGTACTTC.

This clonotype was observed at least ten times. This sequence joins TRBV4-2 and TRBJ2-3; TRBD2 matches 15 bases. CDR3 length: 14 residues. The ends lost 8 bases at V and 3 bases at J; junction bases unmatched: 0. The germline CDR1 and CDR2 sequences are LGHNA and YNFKEQ. The CDR3 protein is CASGTSGRTDTQYF. The CDR3 DNA is TGTGCCAGCGGGACTAGCGGGAGGACAGATACGCAGTATTTT.

This clonotype came up many times. The rearrangement links TRBV27 to TRBJ1-2; 7 bases match TRBD1. The junction had 16 bases not matched to a gene; V was cut back by 4 bases and J by 8 bases. The CDR3 extends over 16 amino acids. Germline CDR1 is MNHEY and CDR2 is SMNVEV (reference sequence). The CDR3 DNA is TGTGCCAGCAGTTCCCCAGGGGGGACCACTCATTCGGGCTACACCTTC. Translating gives CASSSPGGTTHSGYTF.

Comments on this clonotype: This clone may be a read error of a much larger clone one base away. V usage is TRBV28 and J usage is TRBJ2-5; no reliable D call. The V and J ends lost 5 bases and 4 bases respectively, with 11 bases between them. The V gene's germline CDR1 is MDHEN and CDR2 SYDVKM. This CDR3 comprises 13 residues. CDR3 sequence (DNA): TGTGCCAGCAGTGTGGTGAGGACAGAGACCCAGTACTTC. Encoded protein: CASSVVRTETQYF.

In regard to this clonotype: Because the CDR3 is missing its conserved closing phenylalanine or tryptophan, this is likely a read error. In nucleotides, the CDR3 is TGCAGTGCTTTTACCGGGACAGGGAATTCACCCCTCCACTTG. This translates into CSAFTGTGNSPLHL. The genes are TRBV20-1 and TRBJ1-6; 9 nucleotides align to TRBD1. Germline CDR1 is DFQATT and CDR2 is SNEGSKA (reference sequence). This CDR3 is built from 14 residues. Trimming cost V 5 bases and J 7 bases; bases outside gene matches: 6.

The chain has TRBV7-3 and TRBJ1-1; D is perhaps TRBD1 (5 bases). Trimming shortened V by 4 bases and J by 5 bases, and 11 bases separated the two germline ends. This CDR3 spans 13 amino acids. The germline V gene has CDR1 SGHTA and CDR2 FQGTGA. The CDR3 coding sequence is TGTGCCAGCAGCTCTGGGGGGGGGACTGAAGCTTTCTTT. Amino acid sequence: CASSSGGGTEAFF.